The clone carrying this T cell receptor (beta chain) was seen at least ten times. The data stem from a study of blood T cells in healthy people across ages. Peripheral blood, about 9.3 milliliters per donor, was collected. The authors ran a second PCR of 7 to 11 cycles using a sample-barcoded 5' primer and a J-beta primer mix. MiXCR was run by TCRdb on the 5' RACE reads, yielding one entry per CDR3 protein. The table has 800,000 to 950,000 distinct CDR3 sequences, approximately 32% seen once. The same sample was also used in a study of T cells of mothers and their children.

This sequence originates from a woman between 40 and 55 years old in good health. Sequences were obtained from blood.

In DNA form, the CDR3 reads TGTGCCAGCAGTTTTGGCAATCAGCCCCAGCATTTT. Translated, it gives CASSFGNQPQHF. The rearrangement uses TRBV7-2 and TRBJ1-5, with D uncertain. Germline V gene lookup returns CDR1 SGHTA and CDR2 FQGNSA. CDR3 length equals 12 residues. The V and J ends lost 6 bases and 2 bases respectively, with 5 bases between them.